This T cell receptor (beta chain) was documented in a study of PD-L1 blockade in urothelial cancer. The wider study: The analyses of blood took place 3 weeks (second dose) and 6 weeks after treatment start. The median T cell count in blood samples was 110,000 to 150,000.

The repertoire was sequenced with immunoSEQ multiplex PCR; TCRdb's copy has only in-frame clones and lacks some. This sample has tens of thousands of clones, with roughly 80% found just once. Trimming removed 3 bases at V and 3 bases at J, with 12 bases between. From germline, CDR1 is KGHSH and CDR2 LQKENI. This CDR3 is 15 amino acids long. Locally advanced or metastatic urothelial carcinoma affected the patients. The sequence was obtained from a man aged 65 to 79 with urothelial cancer. The chain is built from TRBV18 and TRBJ1-3; D might be TRBD1 (5 bases). Source: PBMCs, taken around atezolizumab (anti-PD-L1) treatment. The CDR3 loop is CASSPVGTDGNTIYF. The CDR3 region has the DNA TGTGCCAGCTCACCGGTCGGGACTGATGGAAACACCATATATTTT.